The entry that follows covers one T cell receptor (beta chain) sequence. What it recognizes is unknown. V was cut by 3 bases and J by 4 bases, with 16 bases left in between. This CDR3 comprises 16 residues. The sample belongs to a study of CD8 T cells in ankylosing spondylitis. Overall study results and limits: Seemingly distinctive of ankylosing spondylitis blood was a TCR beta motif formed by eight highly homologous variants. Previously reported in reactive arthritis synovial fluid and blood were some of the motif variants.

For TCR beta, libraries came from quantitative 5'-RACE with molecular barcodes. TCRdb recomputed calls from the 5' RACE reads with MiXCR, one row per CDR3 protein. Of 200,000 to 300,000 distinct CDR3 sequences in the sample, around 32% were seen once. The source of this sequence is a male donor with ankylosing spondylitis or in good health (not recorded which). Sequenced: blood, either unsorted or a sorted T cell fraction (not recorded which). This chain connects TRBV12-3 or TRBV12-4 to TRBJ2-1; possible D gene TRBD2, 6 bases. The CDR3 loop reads CASSFLLASVYNEQFF. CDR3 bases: TGTGCCAGCAGTTTTCTGCTAGCGAGTGTGTACAATGAGCAGTTCTTC.